What follows are 9 T cell receptor beta chains derived from one specimen sequenced in a study of vaccination and CD4 T cells after COVID-19 (dated by TCRdb to 2021 to 2024). Taken with the paper, the label for treatment or condition translates to: roughly 11-day PBMC culture with coronavirus spike peptide pools or control peptides (ViraFEST assay). Library preparation was by PCR. Instrument used: Illumina iSeq 100. TCR sequencing of DNA from cultured CD4+ T cells used the Oncomine TCR Beta short-read assay at the Johns Hopkins FTIC core. The public reads were quality trimmed at Q25 with fastp and then assembled into clones with MiXCR by TCRdb, keeping productive beta chains. When rows share a CDR3 protein, they turn into one entry using the most common DNA and genes. This sample lists 10,000 to 13,000 distinct CDR3 sequences; less than 70% were detected once. Of the sample, about 10% is held by the ten largest clones.

Antigens for these TCRs are unknown. The material sequenced was CD4+ T cells from blood, cultured in vitro. Source of these receptors: a human donor who had recovered from COVID-19.

This clonotype was found a few times. The J gene is TRBJ1-2, the V gene TRBV20-1; 10 bases align to TRBD1. After removal of 0 bases from V and 6 bases from J, the junction contained 4 bases not matched to a gene. Germline values: CDR1 DFQATT, CDR2 SNEGSKA (reference sequence). This CDR3 contains 14 residues. CDR3 residues: CSARDDRGLDGYTF. CDR3 nucleotides: TGCAGTGCTAGAGACGACAGGGGGCTAGATGGCTACACCTTC.

The chain employs TRBV27 and TRBJ2-5; D may correspond to TRBD1 or TRBD2 (5 bases each). The length of the CDR3 is 12 residues. Trimming cost V 6 bases and J 13 bases, with 18 bases left between them. Germline CDR1 MNHEY, CDR2 SMNVEV (reference sequence). CDR3 in amino acids: CASSTTPGRLYF. The CDR3 bases are TGTGCCAGCAGCACTACGCCGGGACGGTTGTACTTC.

This chain connects TRBV5-1 to TRBJ2-7; 15 positions match TRBD2. The CDR3 extends over 16 amino acids. Germline CDR1 and CDR2: SGHRS and YFSETQ. V dropped 3 bases and J dropped 6; count of bases not matched to a gene: 7. In nucleotides, the CDR3 is TGCGCCAGCAGCTGGACTAGCGGGAGGGCAGAAGGCGAGCAGTACTTC. Its protein is CASSWTSGRAEGEQYF.

The chain is built from TRBV7-8 and TRBJ1-1; 7 bases agree with TRBD1. This CDR3 comprises 16 residues. The trim removed 1 base at V and 7 bases at J, leaving 12 bases unmatched. Germline CDR1 is SGHVS and CDR2 is FQNEAQ. The CDR3 nucleotides are TGTGCCAGCAGCTTAGGGCTGCGGACAGGCCGGATTGAAGCTTTCTTT. Its protein is CASSLGLRTGRIEAFF.

The rearrangement joins TRBV4-3 to TRBJ2-2; D is uncertain. Germline lookup yields CDR1 LGHNA and CDR2 YSLEER. CDR3 length: 15 residues. The germline V and J ends were trimmed by 1 base and 4 bases, with 10 bases remaining between them. The CDR3 nucleotides are TGCGCCAGCAGCCAAGTCCTTATAGGCACCGGGGAGCTGTTTTTT. Encoded protein: CASSQVLIGTGELFF.

The chain employs TRBV7-2 and TRBJ2-7; D unclear. Between the trimmed V and J ends, which lost 5 bases and 7 bases, there was a span of 24 bases. This CDR3 is built from 16 residues. In germline, CDR1 is SGHTA, CDR2 FQGNSA. In DNA form, the CDR3 reads TGTGCCAGCAGCCGAACCCCGGCGAGCCCAGCTGGAGAGCAGTACTTC. Residues: CASSRTPASPAGEQYF.

The CDR3: CATQSDYGYTF. CDR3 coding DNA: TGTGCCACCCAGTCTGACTATGGCTACACCTTC. The chain is built from TRBV6-1 and TRBJ1-2; D gene uncertain. Germline CDR1 is MNHNS and CDR2 is SASEGT. CDR3 length equals 11 residues. V gave up 10 bases and J gave up 3 bases, with 9 bases separating them.

This clonotype came up a few times. The rearrangement uses TRBV7-2 and TRBJ2-2; a possible D gene is TRBD2 (5 bases). The CDR3 is 14 amino acids. CDR1 and CDR2 from the germline V gene are SGHTA and FQGNSA. V shed 6 bases and J shed 6 bases, with 14 bases lying between them. The CDR3 DNA sequence: TGTGCCAGCAGACCCCTTGGAGCGGCCGGGGAGCTGTTTTTT. As protein: CASRPLGAAGELFF.

The chain has TRBV20-1 and TRBJ2-7, with 7 bases that match TRBD2. Germline CDR1 reads DFQATT; CDR2 reads SNEGSKA (reference sequence). V lost 1 base, J lost 7 bases, and 13 bases stayed unmatched. The CDR3 contains 15 residues. The CDR3 loop reads CSARGLGRGLREQYF. For the CDR3, the DNA is TGCAGTGCTAGAGGCTTGGGGCGGGGACTACGGGAGCAGTACTTC.